Below, 19 T cell receptor beta chains from the same sample are listed, as sequenced in a study of PD-L1 blockade in urothelial cancer. The table came from immunoSEQ multiplex PCR; TCRdb's copy has only in-frame clones and leaves some out. This table has roughly 36,000 clones, around 89% appearing once. This specimen consisted of PBMCs, obtained around atezolizumab (anti-PD-L1) treatment. These TCRs come from a man aged 60-69 years with urothelial cancer.

The chain combines TRBV2 with TRBJ1-2; D is uncertain. Germline CDR1 and CDR2: SNHLY and FYNNEI. Between the trimmed V and J ends, which lost 7 bases and 1 base, there was a span of 4 bases. The CDR3 extends over 11 amino acids. For the CDR3, the DNA is TGTGCCAGCAACGGTAACTATGGCTACACCTTC. Residues: CASNGNYGYTF.

This rearrangement joins TRBV9 to TRBJ2-1, with 10 bases identical to TRBD2. Trimming removed 2 bases from V and 8 bases from J; junction bases left unmatched: 10. From germline, CDR1 is SGDLS and CDR2 YYNGEE. CDR3 length: 16 amino acids. The CDR3 region is CASSVSRLAGVDEQFF. CDR3 coding DNA: TGTGCCAGCAGCGTTTCAAGGCTAGCGGGGGTCGATGAGCAGTTCTTC. The full variable domain, rest sourced from reference TRBV9 and TRBJ2-1, is DSGVTQTPKHLITATGQRVTLRCSPRSGDLSVYWYQQSLDQGLQFLIQYYNGEERAKGNILERFSAQQFPDLHSELNLSSLELGDSALYFCASSVSRLAGVDEQFFGPGTRLTVL.

This rearrangement joins TRBV7-2 to TRBJ1-2; D is possibly TRBD1 (5 bases). V dropped 4 bases and J dropped 5 bases, with 14 bases sitting between them. Germline values: CDR1 SGHTA, CDR2 FQGNSA. The CDR3 consists of 14 residues. CDR3 amino acids: CASSSGGGDYGYTF. CDR3 bases: TGTGCCAGCAGCTCCGGTGGGGGGGATTATGGCTACACCTTC.

The CDR3 sequence: CASSLEVTGVETQYF. The CDR3 DNA reads as TGTGCCAGCAGCTTAGAGGTGACAGGGGTGGAGACCCAGTACTTC. The V call is TRBV7-2, the J call TRBJ2-5; 8 bases align to TRBD1. V lost 1 base, J lost 5 bases, and 6 bases stayed unmatched. The CDR3 contains 15 residues. Germline V lookup: CDR1 SGHTA, CDR2 FQGNSA.

The chain has TRBV15 and TRBJ1-3; unclear D gene. The V gene's germline CDR1 is LNHNV and CDR2 YYDKDF (reference sequence). Trimming pared 4 bases from V and 4 bases from J, leaving 8 bases between. This CDR3 has 13 amino acids. The CDR3 sequence: CATSTNPGNTIYF. CDR3 coding DNA: TGTGCCACCAGCACTAATCCCGGAAACACCATATATTTT.

The CDR3 region is CASSLDVEGYTF. The CDR3 DNA reads as TGTGCCAGCAGCTTGGATGTAGAGGGCTACACCTTC. V and J are TRBV5-4 and TRBJ1-2; D remains ambiguous. The CDR3 is made up of 12 amino acids. Trimming took off 0 bases at V and 8 bases at J, with 8 bases between the two ends. Germline lookup yields CDR1 SGHNT and CDR2 YYREEE (reference sequence).

This chain joins TRBV19 and TRBJ1-6; no clear D. The CDR3 extends over 16 amino acids. CDR1 LNHDA and CDR2 SQIVND come from the germline V gene (reference sequence). Trimming cost V 3 bases and J 5 bases, with 14 bases left between them. DNA for the CDR3: TGTGCCAGTAGTATGACCTGGGCACGGAATAATTCACCCCTCCACTTT. This gives the protein CASSMTWARNNSPLHF.

This chain connects TRBV18 to TRBJ1-4; a possible D gene is TRBD1 (6 bases). The ends were cut back, 4 bases at V and 0 bases at J, with 18 bases in the middle. Germline assignment: CDR1 KGHSH and CDR2 LQKENI. The CDR3 sequence is 18 residues long. The CDR3 DNA sequence: TGTGCCAGCTCACGAATCACCGGGACACCAGCAACTAATGAAAAACTGTTTTTT. It encodes CASSRITGTPATNEKLFF.

The chain uses TRBV5-1 and TRBJ2-7; 10 bases fit TRBD1. Germline CDR1 is SGHRS and CDR2 is YFSETQ. V was pared by 6 bases and J by 0 bases, with 6 bases of the junction left unmatched. This CDR3 comprises 15 residues. The CDR3 region is CASTMGQGSSYEQYF. CDR3 sequence (DNA): TGCGCCAGCACAATGGGACAGGGGAGCTCCTACGAGCAGTACTTC.

This chain uses TRBV10-1 with TRBJ1-1; D uncertain. The V end lost 6 bases, the J end lost 3 bases, and 14 bases lay between the germline ends. This CDR3 is 14 amino acids long. Germline values: CDR1 WNHNN, CDR2 SYGVQD (reference sequence). The CDR3 nucleotides are TGCGCCAGCAGCAACATTCACGGGGACACTGAAGCTTTCTTT. Its translation: CASSNIHGDTEAFF.

The chain is built from TRBV5-4 and TRBJ2-3, with 12 bases matching TRBD2. Trimming removed 0 bases from V and 4 bases from J; junction bases left unmatched: 3. The CDR3 runs 16 residues. CDR1 and CDR2 from the germline V gene are SGHNT and YYREEE (reference sequence). The CDR3: CASSLGLAGVSDTQYF. CDR3 sequence (DNA): TGTGCCAGCAGCTTGGGACTAGCGGGAGTTTCAGATACGCAGTATTTT.

J is TRBJ1-2 and V is TRBV30; D is uncertain. This CDR3 region has 12 residues. Germline V CDR1 and CDR2: GTSNPN, SVGIG (reference sequence). V was pared by 3 bases and J by 6 bases, with 11 bases between. The DNA for the CDR3 is TGTGCCTGGAGCCCCGGAGGGAATGGCTACACCTTC. This codes for CAWSPGGNGYTF. Full variable domain (remainder filled in from reference TRBV30 and TRBJ1-2): SQTIHQWPATLVQPVGSPLSLECTVEGTSNPNLYWYRQAAGRGLQLLFYSVGIGQISSEVPQNLSASRPQDRQFILSSKKLLLSDSGFYLCAWSPGGNGYTFGSGTRLTVV.

V usage is TRBV6-5 and J usage is TRBJ1-4; 10 bases fit TRBD1. The germline gives CDR1 MNHEY, CDR2 SVGAGI. This CDR3 has 14 amino acids. With 2 bases clipped from V and 7 bases from J, the junction kept 1 base outside the gene matches. The CDR3 bases are TGTGCCAGCAGTTACGGGACAGGGGTTGAAAAACTGTTTTTT. It translates to CASSYGTGVEKLFF.

This chain joins TRBV28 and TRBJ1-1; TRBD1 might be the D (5 bases). CDR1 and CDR2 from the germline V gene are MDHEN and SYDVKM. The V end was cut by 6 bases, the J end by 10 bases, with 15 bases between. This CDR3 contains 12 residues. The DNA of the CDR3 is TGTGCCAGCAGGGAGGGGTCGACTCGAGCTTTCTTT. Translation gives CASREGSTRAFF.

The chain recombines TRBV5-1 with TRBJ2-6, with a possible D match to TRBD2 (6 bases). The CDR3 loop spans 15 amino acids. CDR1 and CDR2 (germline): SGHRS, YFSETQ. Trimming removed 3 bases at V and 0 bases at J, with 7 bases between. CDR3 bases: TGCGCCAGCAGCTCGCGGGGCTCTGGGGCCAACGTCCTGACTTTC. Translated: CASSSRGSGANVLTF.

V is TRBV7-8 and J is TRBJ2-5; 8 positions match TRBD1. CDR1 is SGHVS and CDR2 is FQNEAQ in the germline V gene. The CDR3 is 15 residues long. V was clipped by 1 base and J by 5 bases; unmatched bases: 6. The CDR3: CASSLVGQGLETQYF. CDR3 DNA sequence: TGTGCCAGCAGCTTAGTTGGACAGGGATTGGAGACCCAGTACTTC.

J is TRBJ2-2 and V is TRBV5-6; 7 bases fit TRBD2. This CDR3 region has 18 residues. Per the germline V gene, CDR1 is SGHDT and CDR2 is YYEEEE. V lost 4 bases to trimming and J lost 0 bases; unmatched junction nucleotides: 12. The CDR3 here is CASSPIKRTRANTGELFF. In DNA form, the CDR3 reads TGTGCCAGCAGCCCCATAAAACGGACTAGAGCGAACACCGGGGAGCTGTTTTTT.

This chain links TRBV6-6 with TRBJ2-2, with 7 bases matching TRBD2. The V gene end was trimmed by 6 bases and the J gene end by 0 bases; junction bases not matched to a gene: 4. The CDR3 sequence is 15 residues long. CDR1 and CDR2 (germline): MNHNY, SVGAGI (reference sequence). CDR3 DNA: TGTGCCAGCAGCTGGGGGGGGACGAACACCGGGGAGCTGTTTTTT. It encodes CASSWGGTNTGELFF.

This clone showed up just a few times. The chain employs TRBV4-1 and TRBJ2-5; D may be TRBD2 (7 bases). Germline values: CDR1 MGHRA, CDR2 YSYEKL. Trimming took 5 bases from V and 5 from J, leaving 12 bases between them. The CDR3 sequence is 13 residues long. In DNA, the CDR3 is TGCGCCAGCAGCAGGGGGGGGGTGGAGACCCAGTACTTC. As protein: CASSRGGVETQYF.